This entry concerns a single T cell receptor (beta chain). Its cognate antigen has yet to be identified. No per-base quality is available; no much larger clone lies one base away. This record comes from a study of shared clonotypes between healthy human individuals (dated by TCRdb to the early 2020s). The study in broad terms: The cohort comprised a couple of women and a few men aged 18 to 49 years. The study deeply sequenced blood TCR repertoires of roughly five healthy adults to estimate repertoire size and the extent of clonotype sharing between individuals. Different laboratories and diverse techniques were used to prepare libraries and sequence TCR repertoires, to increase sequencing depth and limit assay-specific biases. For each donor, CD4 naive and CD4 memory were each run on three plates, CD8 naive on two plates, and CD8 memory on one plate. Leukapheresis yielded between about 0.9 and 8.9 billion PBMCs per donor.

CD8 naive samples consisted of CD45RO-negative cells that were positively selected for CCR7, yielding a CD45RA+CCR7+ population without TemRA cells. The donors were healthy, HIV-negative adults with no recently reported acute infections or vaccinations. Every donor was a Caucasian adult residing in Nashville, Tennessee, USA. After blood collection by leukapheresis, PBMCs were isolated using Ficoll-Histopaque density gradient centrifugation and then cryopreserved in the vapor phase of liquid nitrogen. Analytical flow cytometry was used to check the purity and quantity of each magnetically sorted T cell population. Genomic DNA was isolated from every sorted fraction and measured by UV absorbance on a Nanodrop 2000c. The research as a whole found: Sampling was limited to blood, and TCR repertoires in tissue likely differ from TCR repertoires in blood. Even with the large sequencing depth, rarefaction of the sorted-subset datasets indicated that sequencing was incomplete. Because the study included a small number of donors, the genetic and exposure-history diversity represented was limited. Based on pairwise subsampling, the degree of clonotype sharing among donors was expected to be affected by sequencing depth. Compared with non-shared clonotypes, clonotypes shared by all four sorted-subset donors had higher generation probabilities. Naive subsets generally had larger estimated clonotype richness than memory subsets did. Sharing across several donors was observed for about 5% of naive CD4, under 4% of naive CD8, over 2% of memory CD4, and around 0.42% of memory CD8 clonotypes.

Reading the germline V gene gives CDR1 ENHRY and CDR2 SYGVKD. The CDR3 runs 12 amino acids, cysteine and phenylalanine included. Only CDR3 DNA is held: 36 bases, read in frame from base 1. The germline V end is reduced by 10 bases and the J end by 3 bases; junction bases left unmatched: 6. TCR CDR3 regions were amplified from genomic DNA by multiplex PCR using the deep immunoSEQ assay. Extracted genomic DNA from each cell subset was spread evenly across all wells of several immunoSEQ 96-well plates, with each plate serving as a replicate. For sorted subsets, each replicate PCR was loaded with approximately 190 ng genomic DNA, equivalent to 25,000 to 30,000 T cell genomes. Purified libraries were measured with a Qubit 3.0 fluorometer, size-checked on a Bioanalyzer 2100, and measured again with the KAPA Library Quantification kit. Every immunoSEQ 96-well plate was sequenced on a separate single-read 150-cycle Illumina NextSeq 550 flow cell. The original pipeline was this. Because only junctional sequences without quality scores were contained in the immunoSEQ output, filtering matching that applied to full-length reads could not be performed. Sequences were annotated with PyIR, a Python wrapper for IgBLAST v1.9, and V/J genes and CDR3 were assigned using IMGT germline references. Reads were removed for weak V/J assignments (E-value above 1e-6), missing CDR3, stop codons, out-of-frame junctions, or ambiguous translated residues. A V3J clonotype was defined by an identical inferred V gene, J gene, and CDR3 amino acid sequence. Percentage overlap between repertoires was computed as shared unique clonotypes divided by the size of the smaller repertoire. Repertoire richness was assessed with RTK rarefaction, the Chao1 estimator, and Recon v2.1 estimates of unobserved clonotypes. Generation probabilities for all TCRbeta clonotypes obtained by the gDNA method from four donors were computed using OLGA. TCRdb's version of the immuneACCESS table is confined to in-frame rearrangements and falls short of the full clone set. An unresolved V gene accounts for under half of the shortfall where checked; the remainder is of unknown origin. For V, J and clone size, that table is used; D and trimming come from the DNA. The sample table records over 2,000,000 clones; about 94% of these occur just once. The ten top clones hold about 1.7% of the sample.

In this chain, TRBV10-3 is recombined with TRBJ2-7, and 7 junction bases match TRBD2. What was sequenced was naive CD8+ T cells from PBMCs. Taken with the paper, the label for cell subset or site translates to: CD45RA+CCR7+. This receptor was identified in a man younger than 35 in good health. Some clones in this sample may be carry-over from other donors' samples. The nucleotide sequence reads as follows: TGTGCCACCGGGGAGGGAAACTACGAGCAGTACTTC. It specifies CATGEGNYEQYF.